This is a list of T cell receptor beta chains from one sample in a study of blood T cells in healthy people across ages. TCRdb re-called the 5' RACE reads with MiXCR, one entry per CDR3 protein. The sample holds 1.5 million to 2 million distinct CDR3 sequences; roughly 49% are singletons and the top ten take around 2.1%. The sequenced sample was blood. Source of these receptors: a woman aged 40 to 50 in good health. Both conserved end residues are part of each CDR3. Fields, in order: J gene, V gene, clone size, CDR3 protein. Size values are once, few and many counts, or a class for expanded clones, and some rows have none.

J gene: TRBJ2-7
V gene: TRBV7-9
clone size: .
CDR3 protein: CASSLDEGTSYEQYF

J gene: TRBJ2-1
V gene: TRBV25-1
clone size: once
CDR3 protein: CASNNRWDEQFF

J gene: TRBJ2-3
V gene: TRBV12-3/TRBV12-4
clone size: .
CDR3 protein: CASSISGGAGDTQYF

J gene: TRBJ2-7
V gene: TRBV18
clone size: .
CDR3 protein: CASSPPAGPSYEQYF

J gene: TRBJ2-7
V gene: TRBV6-5
clone size: few
CDR3 protein: CASSYGAGGPNEQYF

J gene: TRBJ2-4
V gene: TRBV5-1
clone size: few
CDR3 protein: CASSLGPRGDIQYF

J gene: .
V gene: TRBV20-1
clone size: .
CDR3 protein: CSARDSPRVYEQYF

J gene: TRBJ1-2
V gene: TRBV6-6
clone size: .
CDR3 protein: CASGAGRGRENGYTF

J gene: TRBJ1-2
V gene: TRBV7-2
clone size: .
CDR3 protein: CASSLPFQGNGYTF

J gene: TRBJ1-1
V gene: TRBV4-3
clone size: .
CDR3 protein: CASSQEGGGFRSTEAFF

J gene: TRBJ2-7
V gene: TRBV6-5
clone size: .
CDR3 protein: CASRRRTGGDEQYF

J gene: TRBJ1-1
V gene: TRBV6-5
clone size: .
CDR3 protein: CASSKLQGREAFF

J gene: TRBJ1-2
V gene: TRBV7-9
clone size: .
CDR3 protein: CASSLATGAYTF

J gene: TRBJ1-2
V gene: TRBV27
clone size: many
CDR3 protein: CASRPGGGYYDYGYTF

J gene: TRBJ1-2
V gene: TRBV5-1
clone size: few
CDR3 protein: CASSSDRGSYGYTF

J gene: TRBJ2-5
V gene: TRBV6-2/TRBV6-3
clone size: .
CDR3 protein: CASSTGGLETQYF

J gene: TRBJ2-7
V gene: TRBV12-3/TRBV12-4
clone size: .
CDR3 protein: CASSPGPAAEQYF

J gene: TRBJ2-3
V gene: TRBV7-2
clone size: few
CDR3 protein: CASSISGENTDTQYF

J gene: TRBJ1-1
V gene: TRBV14
clone size: .
CDR3 protein: CASSTEMVYTEAFF

J gene: TRBJ1-1
V gene: TRBV7-2
clone size: .
CDR3 protein: CASSSWGQGRTEAFF

J gene: TRBJ1-5
V gene: TRBV7-9
clone size: .
CDR3 protein: CASSFGTGDNQPQHF

J gene: TRBJ2-6
V gene: TRBV5-6
clone size: many
CDR3 protein: CASSFGTSGANVLTF

J gene: TRBJ2-7
V gene: TRBV7-2
clone size: .
CDR3 protein: CASSFRPDYEQYF

J gene: TRBJ2-1
V gene: TRBV20-1
clone size: .
CDR3 protein: CSAPRLAGVPYNEQFF

J gene: TRBJ1-1
V gene: TRBV7-9
clone size: .
CDR3 protein: CDSSFVRNTEAFF

J gene: TRBJ1-2
V gene: TRBV7-2
clone size: .
CDR3 protein: CASSPTGVVNGYTF

J gene: TRBJ2-5
V gene: TRBV5-4
clone size: .
CDR3 protein: CASSLPDRGGETQYF

J gene: TRBJ2-3
V gene: TRBV7-7
clone size: few
CDR3 protein: CASSRGAADTQYF

J gene: TRBJ2-5
V gene: TRBV7-9
clone size: few
CDR3 protein: CASSPIRLDQETQYF

J gene: TRBJ2-5
V gene: TRBV4-3
clone size: .
CDR3 protein: CASSQAGGSNEQYF

J gene: TRBJ1-4
V gene: TRBV28
clone size: few
CDR3 protein: CASSFPGGNEKLFF

J gene: TRBJ2-3
V gene: TRBV7-2
clone size: .
CDR3 protein: CASSSRPPGRGSDTQYF

J gene: TRBJ2-5
V gene: TRBV6-5
clone size: .
CDR3 protein: CASSYLSGQYEQYF

J gene: TRBJ2-3
V gene: TRBV24-1
clone size: .
CDR3 protein: CATSDPGQGRLAGPTDTQYF

J gene: TRBJ1-2
V gene: TRBV6-6
clone size: .
CDR3 protein: CASSGSGRDGYTF

J gene: TRBJ2-2
V gene: TRBV12-3/TRBV12-4
clone size: once
CDR3 protein: CASTHYRPNTGELFF

J gene: TRBJ1-5
V gene: TRBV7-2
clone size: .
CDR3 protein: CASSRLRGAFGGQPQHF

J gene: TRBJ2-1
V gene: TRBV25-1
clone size: .
CDR3 protein: CASSESSGIGTGGLEQFF

J gene: TRBJ1-6
V gene: TRBV18
clone size: .
CDR3 protein: CASSPTGPGDYNSPLHF

J gene: TRBJ2-1
V gene: TRBV4-3
clone size: .
CDR3 protein: CASSQEDRGGNEQFF

J gene: TRBJ1-2
V gene: TRBV6-2/TRBV6-3
clone size: .
CDR3 protein: CATIRSGGADYGYTF

J gene: TRBJ1-1
V gene: TRBV24-1
clone size: .
CDR3 protein: CATSDPGRSREAFF

J gene: TRBJ2-7
V gene: TRBV20-1
clone size: .
CDR3 protein: CSARVARIVSYEQYF

J gene: TRBJ1-5
V gene: TRBV29-1
clone size: few
CDR3 protein: CSVGQSNQPQHF

J gene: TRBJ1-1
V gene: TRBV5-1
clone size: .
CDR3 protein: CASSLDRGGRTEAFF

J gene: TRBJ2-3
V gene: TRBV5-6
clone size: .
CDR3 protein: CASSFFGPRGTDTQYF

J gene: TRBJ2-3
V gene: TRBV5-1
clone size: many
CDR3 protein: CASSLESDTQYF